Each of the 2 T cell receptor beta chains below was sequenced from the same sample in a study of blood T cell repertoires in COVID-19. Using immunoSEQ multiplex PCR, the repertoire was profiled, and TCRdb retains in-frame clones only, with some absent. The sample contains some 120,000 clones, roughly 85% of which appear only once. Material: peripheral blood. Receptors were obtained from a human donor in a cohort sampled during active COVID-19.

This clone has only a few counts. The chain employs TRBV3-1 (or the pseudogene TRBV3-2) and TRBJ2-7; unclear D gene. V lost 0 bases, J lost 3 bases, and 12 bases lay in between. Germline CDR1 is LGHDT and CDR2 is YNNKEL (reference sequence). CDR3 size: 15 residues. CDR3: CASSQDSSKYYEQYF. CDR3 coding DNA: TGTGCCAGCAGCCAAGATTCATCTAAATACTACGAGCAGTACTTC.

The V gene is TRBV2, the J gene TRBJ1-5, with a weak D call TRBD1 (5 bases). Between the trimmed V and J ends, which lost 2 bases and 8 bases, there was a span of 16 bases. Germline CDR1 and CDR2: SNHLY and FYNNEI. This CDR3 region has 15 residues. For the CDR3, the DNA is TGTGCCAGCAGTGAAAACAGTGGGGGGATGGAGCCCCAGCATTTT. This codes for CASSENSGGMEPQHF.